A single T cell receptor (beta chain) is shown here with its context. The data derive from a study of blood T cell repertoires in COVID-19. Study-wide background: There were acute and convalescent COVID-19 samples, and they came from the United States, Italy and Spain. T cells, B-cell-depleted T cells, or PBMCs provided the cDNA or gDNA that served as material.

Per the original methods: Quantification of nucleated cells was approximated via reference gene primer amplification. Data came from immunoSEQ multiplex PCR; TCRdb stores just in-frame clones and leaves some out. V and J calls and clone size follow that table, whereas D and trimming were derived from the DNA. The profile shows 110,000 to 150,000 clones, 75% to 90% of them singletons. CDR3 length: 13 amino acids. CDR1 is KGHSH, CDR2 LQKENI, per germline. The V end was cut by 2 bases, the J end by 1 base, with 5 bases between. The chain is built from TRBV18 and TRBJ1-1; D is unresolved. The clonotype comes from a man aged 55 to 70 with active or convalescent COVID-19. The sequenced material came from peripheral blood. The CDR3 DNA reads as TGTGCCAGCTCACCATACGGGAACACTGAAGCTTTCTTT. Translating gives CASSPYGNTEAFF.